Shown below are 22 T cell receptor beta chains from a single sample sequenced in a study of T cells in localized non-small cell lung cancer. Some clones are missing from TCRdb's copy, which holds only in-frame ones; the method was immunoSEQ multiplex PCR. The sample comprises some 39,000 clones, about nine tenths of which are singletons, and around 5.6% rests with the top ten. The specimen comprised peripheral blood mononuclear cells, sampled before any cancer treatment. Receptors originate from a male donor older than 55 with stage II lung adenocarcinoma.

The CDR3 reads CASSIDTSLRGPYNEQFF. CDR3 DNA sequence: TGTGCCAGTAGTATAGATACCTCCCTCAGGGGCCCCTACAATGAGCAGTTCTTC. The gene calls are TRBV19 and TRBJ2-1; D may be TRBD1 (6 bases). Germline-derived CDR1 and CDR2 are LNHDA and SQIVND (reference sequence). The germline V and J ends were trimmed by 0 bases and 2 bases, with 17 bases remaining between them. The CDR3 is 18 amino acids.

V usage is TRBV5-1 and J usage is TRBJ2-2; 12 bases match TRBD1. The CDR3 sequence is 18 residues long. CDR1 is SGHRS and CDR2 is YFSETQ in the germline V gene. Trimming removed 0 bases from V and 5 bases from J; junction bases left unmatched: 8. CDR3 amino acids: CASSLAGTGGAGTGELFF. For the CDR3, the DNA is TGCGCCAGCAGCTTGGCCGGGACAGGGGGCGCCGGGACCGGGGAGCTGTTTTTT.

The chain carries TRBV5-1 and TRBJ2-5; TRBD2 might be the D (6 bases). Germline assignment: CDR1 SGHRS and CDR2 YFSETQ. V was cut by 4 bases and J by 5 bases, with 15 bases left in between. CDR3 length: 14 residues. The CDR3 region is CASSAGLPRETQYF. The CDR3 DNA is TGCGCCAGCAGCGCGGGACTCCCGAGGGAGACCCAGTACTTC.

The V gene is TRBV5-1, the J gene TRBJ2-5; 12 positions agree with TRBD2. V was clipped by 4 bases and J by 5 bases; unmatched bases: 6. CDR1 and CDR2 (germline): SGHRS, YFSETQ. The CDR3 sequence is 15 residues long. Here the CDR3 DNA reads TGCGCCAGCAGCGCGGGACTAGCGGGCGGTGAGACCCAGTACTTC. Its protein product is CASSAGLAGGETQYF.

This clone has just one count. CDR3 region: CASSLGTTGNTIYF. The DNA for the CDR3 is TGTGCCAGCAGCTTAGGGACGACTGGAAACACCATATATTTT. The J gene is TRBJ1-3, the V gene TRBV7-8; D is uncertain. Germline V lookup: CDR1 SGHVS, CDR2 FQNEAQ. The CDR3 loop spans 14 amino acids. V was pared by 1 base and J by 2 bases, with 6 bases between. Supplemented by reference TRBV7-8 and TRBJ1-3, the full variable domain reads GAGVSQSPRYKVAKRGQDVALRCDPISGHVSLFWYQQALGQGPEFLTYFQNEAQLDKSGLPSDRFFAERPEGSVSTLKIQRTQQEDSAVYLCASSLGTTGNTIYFGEGSWLTVV.

CDR3 amino acids: CATSPPHQPQHF. CDR3 nucleotides: TGTGCCACCAGCCCCCCCCATCAGCCCCAGCATTTT. The V call is TRBV15, the J call TRBJ1-5; no clear D gene. Germline loops: CDR1 LNHNV, CDR2 YYDKDF (reference sequence). V was shortened by 5 bases and J by 5 bases, with 7 bases between the two germline ends. There are 12 residues in the CDR3.

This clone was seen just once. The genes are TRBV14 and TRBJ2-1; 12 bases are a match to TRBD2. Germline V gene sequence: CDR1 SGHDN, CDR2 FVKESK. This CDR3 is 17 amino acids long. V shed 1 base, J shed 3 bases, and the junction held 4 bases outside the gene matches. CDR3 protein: CASSQARLAGVYNEQFF. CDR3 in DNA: TGTGCCAGCAGCCAAGCCCGACTAGCGGGAGTCTACAATGAGCAGTTCTTC. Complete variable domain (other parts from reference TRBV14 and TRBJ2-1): EAGVTQFPSHSVIEKGQTVTLRCDPISGHDNLYWYRRVMGKEIKFLLHFVKESKQDESGMPNNRFLAERTGGTYSTLKVQPAELEDSGVYFCASSQARLAGVYNEQFFGPGTRLTVL.

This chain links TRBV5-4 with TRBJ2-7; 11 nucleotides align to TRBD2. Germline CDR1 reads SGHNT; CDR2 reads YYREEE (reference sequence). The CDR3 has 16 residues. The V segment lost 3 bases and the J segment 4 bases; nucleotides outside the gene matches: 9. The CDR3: CASSSLTSGASYEQYF. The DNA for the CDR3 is TGTGCCAGCAGCTCACTGACTAGCGGGGCGTCGTACGAGCAGTACTTC. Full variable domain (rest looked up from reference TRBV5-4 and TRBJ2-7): ETGVTQSPTHLIKTRGQQVTLRCSSQSGHNTVSWYQQALGQGPQFIFQYYREEENGRGNFPPRFSGLQFPNYSSELNVNALELDDSALYLCASSSLTSGASYEQYFGPGTRLTVT.

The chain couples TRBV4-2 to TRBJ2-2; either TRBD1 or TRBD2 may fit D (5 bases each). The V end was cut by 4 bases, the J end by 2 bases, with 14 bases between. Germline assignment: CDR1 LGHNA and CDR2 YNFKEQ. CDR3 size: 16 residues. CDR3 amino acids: CASSPLGTRNTGELFF. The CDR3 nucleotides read TGTGCCAGCAGCCCGCTTGGGACCCGCAACACCGGGGAGCTGTTTTTT.

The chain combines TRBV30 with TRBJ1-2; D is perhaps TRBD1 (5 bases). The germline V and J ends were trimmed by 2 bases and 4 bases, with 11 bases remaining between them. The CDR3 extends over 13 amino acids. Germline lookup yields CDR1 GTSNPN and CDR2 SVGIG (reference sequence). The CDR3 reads CAWSTGPIYGYTF. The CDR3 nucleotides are TGTGCCTGGAGTACGGGACCGATCTATGGCTACACCTTC.

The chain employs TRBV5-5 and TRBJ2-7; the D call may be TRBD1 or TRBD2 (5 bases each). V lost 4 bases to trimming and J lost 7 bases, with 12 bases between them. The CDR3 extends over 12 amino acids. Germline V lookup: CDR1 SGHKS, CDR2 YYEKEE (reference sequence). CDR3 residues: CASSRDADEQYF. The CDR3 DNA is TGTGCCAGCAGCAGGGACGCTGATGAGCAGTACTTC.

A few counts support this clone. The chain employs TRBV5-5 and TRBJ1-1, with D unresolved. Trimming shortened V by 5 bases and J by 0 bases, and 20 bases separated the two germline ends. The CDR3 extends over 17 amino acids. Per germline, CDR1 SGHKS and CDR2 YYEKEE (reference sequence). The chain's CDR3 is CASRSPTGGGMNTEAFF. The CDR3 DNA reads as TGTGCCAGCAGATCGCCAACGGGAGGTGGCATGAACACTGAAGCTTTCTTT.

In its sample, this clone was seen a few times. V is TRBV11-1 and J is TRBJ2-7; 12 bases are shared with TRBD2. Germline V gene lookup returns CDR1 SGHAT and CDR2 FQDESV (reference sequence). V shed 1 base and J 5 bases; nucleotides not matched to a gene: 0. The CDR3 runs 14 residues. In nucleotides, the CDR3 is TGTGCCAGCAGCTTAGGACTAGCGGGAGACGAGCAGTACTTC. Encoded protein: CASSLGLAGDEQYF.

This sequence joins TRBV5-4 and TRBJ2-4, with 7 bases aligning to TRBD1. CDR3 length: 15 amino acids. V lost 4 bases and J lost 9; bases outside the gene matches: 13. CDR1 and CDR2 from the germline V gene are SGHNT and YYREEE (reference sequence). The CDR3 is CASSPWDRRESIQYF. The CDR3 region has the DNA TGTGCCAGCAGCCCCTGGGACAGAAGGGAGTCCATTCAGTACTTC.

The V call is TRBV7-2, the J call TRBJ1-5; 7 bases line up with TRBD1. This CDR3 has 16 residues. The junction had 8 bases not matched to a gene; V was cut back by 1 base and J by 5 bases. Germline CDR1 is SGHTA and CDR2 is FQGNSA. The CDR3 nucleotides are TGTGCCAGCAGCTTAGTAGCAGGGGGAGGGGATCAGCCCCAGCATTTT. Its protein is CASSLVAGGGDQPQHF. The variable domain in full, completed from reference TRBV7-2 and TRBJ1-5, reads GAGVSQSPSNKVTEKGKDVELRCDPISGHTALYWYRQSLGQGLEFLIYFQGNSAPDKSGLPSDRFSAERTGGSVSTLTIQRTQQEDSAVYLCASSLVAGGGDQPQHFGDGTRLSIL.

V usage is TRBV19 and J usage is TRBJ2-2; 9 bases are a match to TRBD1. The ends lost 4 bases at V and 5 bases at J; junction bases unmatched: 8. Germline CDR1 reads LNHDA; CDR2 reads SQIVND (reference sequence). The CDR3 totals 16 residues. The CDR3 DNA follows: TGTGCCAGTAGTACCCAGACAGGGGGTAGGACCGGGGAGCTGTTTTTT. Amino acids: CASSTQTGGRTGELFF.

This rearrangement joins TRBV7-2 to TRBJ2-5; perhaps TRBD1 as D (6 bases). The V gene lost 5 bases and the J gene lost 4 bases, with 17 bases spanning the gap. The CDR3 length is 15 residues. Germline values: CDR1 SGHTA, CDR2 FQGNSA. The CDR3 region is CASSLLGIRGETQYF. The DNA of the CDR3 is TGTGCCAGCAGCCTATTAGGGATCAGGGGAGAGACCCAGTACTTC.

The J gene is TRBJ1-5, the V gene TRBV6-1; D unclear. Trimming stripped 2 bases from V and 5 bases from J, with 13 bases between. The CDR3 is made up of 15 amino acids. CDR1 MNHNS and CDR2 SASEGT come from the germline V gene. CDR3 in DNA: TGTGCCAGCAGTGAACGGGTCGGCGATTATCAGCCCCAGCATTTT. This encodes CASSERVGDYQPQHF.

The CDR3 region has the DNA TGTGCCAGCAGTTTAGGGGGGTACGAGCAGTACTTC. Translated: CASSLGGYEQYF. V is TRBV28 and J is TRBJ2-7, with D possibly being TRBD2 (6 bases). Per the germline V gene, CDR1 is MDHEN and CDR2 is SYDVKM. Trimming pared 2 bases from V and 4 bases from J, leaving 6 bases between. This CDR3 contains 12 residues. The full variable domain, its missing parts supplied by reference TRBV28 and TRBJ2-7, is DVKVTQSSRYLVKRTGEKVFLECVQDMDHENMFWYRQDPGLGLRLIYFSYDVKMKEKGDIPEGYSVSREKKERFSLILESASTNQTSMYLCASSLGGYEQYFGPGTRLTVT.

The CDR3 DNA sequence: TGTGCCAGCAGGGAACATAACAAGTGGTACTTC. It encodes CASREHNKWYF. J is TRBJ2-7 and V is TRBV28; D unclear. The CDR3 has 11 amino acids. Germline CDR1 reads MDHEN; CDR2 reads SYDVKM. V was cut by 6 bases and J by 12 bases, with 15 bases left in between.

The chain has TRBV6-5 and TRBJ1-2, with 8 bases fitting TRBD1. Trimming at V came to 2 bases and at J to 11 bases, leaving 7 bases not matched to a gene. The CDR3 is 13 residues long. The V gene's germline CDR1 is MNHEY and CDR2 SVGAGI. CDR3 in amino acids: CASSYADGTGYTF. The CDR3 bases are TGTGCCAGCAGTTACGCCGACGGGACAGGATACACCTTC.

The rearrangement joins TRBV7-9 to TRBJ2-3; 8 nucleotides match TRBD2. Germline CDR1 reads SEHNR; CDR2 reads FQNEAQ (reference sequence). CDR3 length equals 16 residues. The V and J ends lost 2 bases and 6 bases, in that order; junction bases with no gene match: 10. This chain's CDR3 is CASSLLTQRERDTQYF. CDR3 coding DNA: TGTGCCAGCAGCTTACTAACCCAGCGGGAGAGGGATACGCAGTATTTT.